The sequence of this T cell receptor beta chain was determined in a study of T cells in Graves' hyperthyroidism and ophthalmopathy. Study-level findings and limits: Ophthalmopathy was separated from stable hyperthyroidism by a 13 V-J model.

Uncontrolled infection, other autoimmune disease, pregnancy or lactation disqualified patients from enrolment. This clonotype showed up just a few times. What it recognizes is unknown. TCR beta CDR3 region amplification was performed from RNA transcripts. Initially, a first-round RT-PCR of the TCR CDR3 employed the HTBI primer set. TCRdb called the multiplex PCR reads again in MiXCR, with one record for every CDR3 protein. The sample has 700,000 or so distinct CDR3 sequences; about 16% are singletons. Sequencing input: blood. The sequence derives from a man younger than 35 with Graves' hyperthyroidism.

The CDR3 sequence: CSATRQITNYGYTF. CDR3 bases: TGCAGTGCTACCCGACAGATCACTAACTATGGCTACACCTTC. This sequence joins TRBV20-1 and TRBJ1-2; TRBD1 might be the D (5 bases). Trimming took off 4 bases at V and 0 bases at J, with 12 bases between the two ends. This CDR3 spans 14 amino acids. Germline CDR1 reads DFQATT; CDR2 reads SNEGSKA (reference sequence).